This T cell receptor beta chain was sequenced during a study of blood T cell repertoires in COVID-19. Some clones are missing from TCRdb's copy, which holds only in-frame ones; the method was immunoSEQ multiplex PCR. Here the sample spans 95,000 to 150,000 clones, approximately 77% being singletons. This clone was observed a handful of times. This CDR3 is 16 amino acids long. The germline V gene encodes CDR1 WNHNN and CDR2 SYGVQD (reference sequence). V was clipped by 2 bases and J by 8 bases; unmatched bases: 8. The clonotype was recovered from a human donor in a cohort sampled during active COVID-19. What was sequenced was peripheral blood. The chain couples TRBV10-1 to TRBJ2-1, with 11 bases identical to TRBD2. The CDR3 protein is CASSEGSGRAWDEQFF. Here the CDR3 DNA reads TGCGCCAGCAGTGAGGGTAGCGGGAGGGCCTGGGATGAGCAGTTCTTC.